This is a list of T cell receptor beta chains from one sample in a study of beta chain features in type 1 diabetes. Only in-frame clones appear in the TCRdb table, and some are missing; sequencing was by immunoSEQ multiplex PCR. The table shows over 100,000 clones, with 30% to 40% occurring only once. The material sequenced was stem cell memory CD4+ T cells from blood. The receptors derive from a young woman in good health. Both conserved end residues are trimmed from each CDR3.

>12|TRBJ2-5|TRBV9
ASSANRAQETQY
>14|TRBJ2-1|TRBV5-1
ASSPSFGQGINEQF
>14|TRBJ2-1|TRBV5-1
ASNSLGGILSNEQF
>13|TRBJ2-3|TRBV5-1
ASSSRGYNTDTQY
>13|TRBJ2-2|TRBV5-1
ASSRTVANTGELF
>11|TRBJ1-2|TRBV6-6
ASSRQGIYGYT
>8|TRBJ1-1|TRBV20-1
SAGRDGAF
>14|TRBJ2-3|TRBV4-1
ASSQELAGGTDTQY
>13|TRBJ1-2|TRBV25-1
ASYSRRGWSYGYT
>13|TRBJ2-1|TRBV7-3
ASSSAAGGINEQF
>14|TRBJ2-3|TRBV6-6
ASSYSIADITDTQY
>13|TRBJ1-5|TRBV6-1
ASIFLPNSNQPQH
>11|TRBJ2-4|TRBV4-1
ASRPGLQGVLS
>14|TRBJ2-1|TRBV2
ASRHISGRVLVEQF
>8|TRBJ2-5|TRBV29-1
SVEQETQY
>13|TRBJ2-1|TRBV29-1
SVDLTGYGYNEQF
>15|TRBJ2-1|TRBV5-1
ASSLVGGLAGGSEQF
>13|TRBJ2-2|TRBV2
ASRVRDISAGELF
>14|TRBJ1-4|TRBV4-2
ASSRRAGGTNEKLF
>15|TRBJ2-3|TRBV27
ASSPRTSGILADTQY
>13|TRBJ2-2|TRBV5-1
ASGPWTGVAGELF
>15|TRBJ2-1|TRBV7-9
ASSLDGLQDRGHEQF
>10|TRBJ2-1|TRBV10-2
ASRAGVGEQF
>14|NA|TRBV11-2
ASSLNRQTASYEQY
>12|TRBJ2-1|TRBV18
ASSPPVAGDEQF
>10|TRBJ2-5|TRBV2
ASGTVKETQY
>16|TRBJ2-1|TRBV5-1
ASSLALLTSGIGGEQF
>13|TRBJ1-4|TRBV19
ASRLQGQFNEKLF
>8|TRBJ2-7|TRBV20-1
SARSVEQY
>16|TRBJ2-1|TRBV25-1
ASSEYMFLGGSPNEQF
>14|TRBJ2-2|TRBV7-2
ASSLGGSGWTGELF
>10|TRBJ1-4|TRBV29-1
SVAGTSEKLF
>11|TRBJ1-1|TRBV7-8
ASSPSWGLEAF
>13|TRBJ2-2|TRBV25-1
ASREAGRNTGELF
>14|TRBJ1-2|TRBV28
ASSSGDRRSNYGYT
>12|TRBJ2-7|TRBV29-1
SVISGTASYEQY
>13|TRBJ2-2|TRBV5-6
ASSGDRANTGELF
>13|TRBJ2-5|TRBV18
ASSPRETRGETQY
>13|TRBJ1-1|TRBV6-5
ASIATGLMNTEAF
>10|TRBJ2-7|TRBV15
ATSRAGDEQY
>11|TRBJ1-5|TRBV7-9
ASSRGTNQPQH
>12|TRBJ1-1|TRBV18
ASSPQGGNTEAF
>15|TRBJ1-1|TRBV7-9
ASSNISLTGLNTEAF
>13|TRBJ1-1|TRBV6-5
ASSYSGGRSTEAF
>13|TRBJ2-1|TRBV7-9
ASSDRGNSYNEQF
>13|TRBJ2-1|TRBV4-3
ASSPGQGRSSEQF
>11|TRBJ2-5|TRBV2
ASSPSDVATQY
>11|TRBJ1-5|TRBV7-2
ASSAQGAGAQH
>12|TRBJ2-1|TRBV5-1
ASSSSYPYNEQF
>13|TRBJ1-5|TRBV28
ASSWGGNSNQPQH
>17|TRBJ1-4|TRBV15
ATSRGILLRAATNEKLF
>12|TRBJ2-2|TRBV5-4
ASSRDRRTGELF
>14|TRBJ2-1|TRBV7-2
ASSLVASRRAYEQF
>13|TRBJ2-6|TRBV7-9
ASSSRGDAANVLT
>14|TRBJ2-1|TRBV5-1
ASSLGLAHSYNEQF
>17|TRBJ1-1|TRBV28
ASSGYYDGTPRGNTEAF